Each of the 21 T cell receptor beta chains below was sequenced from the same sample in a study of spatial heterogeneity in lung cancer. TCRdb re-derived calls from the 5' RACE reads in MiXCR, one entry per CDR3 protein. This table holds about 45,000 distinct CDR3 sequences, approximately 6.3% found once. As to time point: sample taken at primary tumor resection. The sequenced sample was PBMCs, obtained at surgery. The receptors were sampled from a female donor with early-stage non-small cell lung cancer.

The table lists this clonotype with many counts. This chain links TRBV20-1 with TRBJ1-5, with D perhaps matching TRBD1 (5 bases). Germline V gives CDR1 DFQATT, CDR2 SNEGSKA (reference sequence). CDR3 length: 16 amino acids. V gave up 3 bases and J gave up 1 base, with 16 bases separating them. CDR3 sequence reads: CSARRAGGESNQPQHF. CDR3 DNA sequence: TGCAGTGCTAGGAGGGCGGGGGGTGAAAGCAATCAGCCCCAGCATTTT.

The V call is TRBV20-1, the J call TRBJ2-3; no firm D call. Between the trimmed V and J ends, which lost 6 bases and 0 bases, there was a span of 13 bases. The CDR3 contains 14 residues. Germline V lookup: CDR1 DFQATT, CDR2 SNEGSKA (reference sequence). CDR3 loop: CSAPTSVSTDTQYF. In DNA, the CDR3 is TGCAGTGCGCCGACTTCGGTTAGCACAGATACGCAGTATTTT.

The chain uses TRBV28 and TRBJ2-3; D assignment may be TRBD1 or TRBD2 (6 bases each). Trimming removed 2 bases at V and 2 bases at J, with 8 bases between. The CDR3 consists of 14 residues. Germline CDR1 reads MDHEN; CDR2 reads SYDVKM. In DNA, the CDR3 is TGTGCCAGCAGTTTAAGGGGGGACACAGATACGCAGTATTTT. Its translation is CASSLRGDTDTQYF.

This clonotype was detected ten times or more. This chain connects TRBV6-5 to TRBJ1-2; D might be TRBD1 (6 bases). Trimming left V 5 bases short and J 1 base short, with 14 bases between. From germline, CDR1 is MNHEY and CDR2 SVGAGI. The CDR3 runs 15 residues. CDR3 in DNA: TGTGCCAGCAGTCGCGGACAGTTCTTTAACTATGGCTACACCTTC. Its translation: CASSRGQFFNYGYTF.

As regards this clonotype: This may be a read error, as it is one base from a much larger clone. The chain joins TRBV7-6 to TRBJ1-1; 9 bases agree with TRBD1. This CDR3 is 15 amino acids long. CDR1 SGHVS and CDR2 FNYEAQ come from the germline V gene. CDR3 protein: CAGSSWTGDNTEAFF. The CDR3 bases are TGTGCCGGCAGCTCCTGGACAGGGGATAACACTGAAGCTTTCTTT.

This clonotype was seen many times. This chain links TRBV20-1 with TRBJ1-5; D is perhaps TRBD1 (6 bases). The CDR3 is 13 residues long. Germline V gene sequence: CDR1 DFQATT, CDR2 SNEGSKA (reference sequence). With 0 bases removed from V and 7 bases from J, the gap between germline ends came to 10 bases. In nucleotides, the CDR3 is TGCAGTGCTAGAGAGGGGGCTCGGCAGCCCCAGCATTTT. Protein: CSAREGARQPQHF.

This clonotype was picked up a small number of times. The chain combines TRBV18 with TRBJ1-1; unclear D gene. Trimming took 3 bases from V and 1 from J, leaving 15 bases between them. This CDR3 spans 16 amino acids. Germline lookup yields CDR1 KGHSH and CDR2 LQKENI. The CDR3 nucleotides read TGTGCCAGCTCACCCGGTGTGGTTAGTGCGAACACTGAAGCTTTCTTT. Translating gives CASSPGVVSANTEAFF.

This clonotype was seen a handful of times. The chain employs TRBV7-9 and TRBJ2-1; TRBD2 matches at 11 bases. V gave up 3 bases and J gave up 3 bases; unmatched junction bases: 4. Germline CDR1 reads SEHNR; CDR2 reads FQNEAQ (reference sequence). CDR3 length equals 16 residues. Here the CDR3 reads CASSLVGTSGYNEQFF. The CDR3 DNA reads TGTGCCAGCAGCTTGGTTGGGACTAGCGGCTACAATGAGCAGTTCTTC.

The rearrangement uses TRBV12-3 or TRBV12-4 and TRBJ1-2; D ambiguous. This CDR3 contains 12 residues. V lost 1 base and J 8 bases, leaving 8 bases between the germline ends. The CDR3 DNA sequence: TGTGCCAGCAGTTTAGGAACTTTCGGCTACACCTTC. Translated: CASSLGTFGYTF.

This clonotype was picked up a small number of times. The V and J genes are TRBV5-1 and TRBJ2-1; D is uncertain. V shed 4 bases and J shed 3 bases, with 11 bases lying between them. Per the germline V gene, CDR1 is SGHRS and CDR2 is YFSETQ. This CDR3 is built from 14 residues. In DNA, the CDR3 is TGCGCCAGCAGCGGAGTCGTAGGCTACAATGAGCAGTTCTTC. Its protein is CASSGVVGYNEQFF.

This clonotype appeared many times. The chain uses TRBV12-3 or TRBV12-4 and TRBJ1-6; D call uncertain. The CDR3 has 13 residues. V lost 6 bases, J lost 7 bases, and 10 bases lay in between. The CDR3 DNA is TGTGCCAGCAGGGGTACAGCGAATTCACCCCTCCACTTT. Translated, it gives CASRGTANSPLHF.

This clonotype was seen only a few times. This chain links TRBV10-3 with TRBJ2-3; maybe TRBD1 (5 bases). Germline CDR1 reads ENHRY; CDR2 reads SYGVKD. The CDR3 covers 12 residues. Trimming took off 10 bases at V and 6 bases at J, with 14 bases between the two ends. The CDR3 loop reads CATGQKGDTQYF. CDR3 sequence (DNA): TGTGCCACAGGACAAAAAGGGGATACGCAGTATTTT.

In this sample, this clonotype turned up a few times. This chain connects TRBV9 to TRBJ2-2; no clear D. CDR1 is SGDLS, CDR2 YYNGEE, per germline. CDR3 size: 14 residues. Trimming pared 0 bases from V and 1 base from J, leaving 4 bases between. The CDR3 here is CASSVDGNTGELFF. Written as DNA, the CDR3 is TGTGCCAGCAGCGTAGACGGGAACACCGGGGAGCTGTTTTTT.

At least ten counts were recorded for this clonotype. The chain links TRBV5-1 to TRBJ2-5; no clear D. The germline gives CDR1 SGHRS, CDR2 YFSETQ. The CDR3 is 13 residues long. Trimming left V 0 bases short and J 5 bases short, with 8 bases between. The CDR3 spells CASSLAVGETQYF. The CDR3 DNA reads TGCGCCAGCAGCTTGGCGGTAGGGGAGACCCAGTACTTC.

This clonotype was seen ten or more times. The V and J genes are TRBV27 and TRBJ2-2; D perhaps matches TRBD2 (5 bases). The V gene's germline CDR1 is MNHEY and CDR2 SMNVEV (reference sequence). V shed 6 bases and J shed 1 base, with 9 bases lying between them. The CDR3 is 14 amino acids. In DNA form, the CDR3 reads TGTGCCAGCAGGGCTAGCAGGAACACCGGGGAGCTGTTTTTT. It translates to CASRASRNTGELFF.

The chain recombines TRBV12-3 or TRBV12-4 with TRBJ1-6, with TRBD1 as a possible D gene (6 bases). This CDR3 spans 16 amino acids. The V and J ends lost 6 bases and 5 bases respectively, with 17 bases between them. This chain's CDR3 is CASSPRGPQDNSPLHF. CDR3 nucleotides: TGTGCCAGCAGCCCCAGGGGACCCCAGGATAATTCACCCCTCCACTTT.

This clonotype was observed at least ten times. This chain joins TRBV7-2 and TRBJ2-5; D is possibly TRBD1 (5 bases). Germline V gene lookup returns CDR1 SGHTA and CDR2 FQGNSA. The CDR3 is 13 residues long. V lost 5 bases and J lost 5, with 12 bases in between. CDR3 region: CASSPGAGETQYF. For the CDR3, the DNA is TGTGCCAGCAGCCCTGGGGCCGGGGAGACCCAGTACTTC. Full variable domain (rest looked up from reference TRBV7-2 and TRBJ2-5): GAGVSQSPSNKVTEKGKDVELRCDPISGHTALYWYRQSLGQGLEFLIYFQGNSAPDKSGLPSDRFSAERTGGSVSTLTIQRTQQEDSAVYLCASSPGAGETQYFGPGTRLLVL.

In this sample, this clonotype turned up many times. This chain connects TRBV12-3 or TRBV12-4 to TRBJ1-5, with D possibly TRBD1 on 6 matching bases. Trimming cost V 5 bases and J 9 bases, with 11 bases left between them. CDR3 length: 12 residues. The CDR3, as DNA: TGTGCCAGCAGTGCTACAGGGCGGCCCCAGCATTTT. Translation: CASSATGRPQHF.

In this sample, this clonotype turned up a few times. J is TRBJ2-1 and V is TRBV11-2, with D hard to call. The CDR3 contains 16 residues. Germline V gene data show CDR1 as SGHAT and CDR2 as FQNNGV. The V and J ends lost 2 bases and 0 bases respectively, with 11 bases between them. The CDR3 loop is CASSLREDLSYNEQFF. Written as DNA, the CDR3 is TGTGCCAGCAGCTTAAGAGAGGACCTCTCCTACAATGAGCAGTTCTTC.

The CDR3 bases are TGTGCCATCAGTGAAGTGGGGGGCCTGTCGGCCCTCCACTTT. Residues: CAISEVGGLSALHF. The chain is built from TRBV10-3 and TRBJ1-6, with D perhaps matching TRBD1 (6 bases). The CDR3 is made up of 14 amino acids. Trimming took off 3 bases at V and 14 bases at J, with 17 bases between the two ends. Looked up from germline, CDR1 is ENHRY and CDR2 is SYGVKD.

The chain has TRBV7-9 and TRBJ1-1; possible D gene TRBD1, 5 bases. Trimming removed 3 bases at V and 6 bases at J, with 11 bases between. Germline V gene data show CDR1 as SEHNR and CDR2 as FQNEAQ (reference sequence). The CDR3 is 13 amino acids. The CDR3 DNA is TGTGCCAGCAGCTTGGGTACAGGCCCTGAAGCTTTCTTT. Encoded protein: CASSLGTGPEAFF.